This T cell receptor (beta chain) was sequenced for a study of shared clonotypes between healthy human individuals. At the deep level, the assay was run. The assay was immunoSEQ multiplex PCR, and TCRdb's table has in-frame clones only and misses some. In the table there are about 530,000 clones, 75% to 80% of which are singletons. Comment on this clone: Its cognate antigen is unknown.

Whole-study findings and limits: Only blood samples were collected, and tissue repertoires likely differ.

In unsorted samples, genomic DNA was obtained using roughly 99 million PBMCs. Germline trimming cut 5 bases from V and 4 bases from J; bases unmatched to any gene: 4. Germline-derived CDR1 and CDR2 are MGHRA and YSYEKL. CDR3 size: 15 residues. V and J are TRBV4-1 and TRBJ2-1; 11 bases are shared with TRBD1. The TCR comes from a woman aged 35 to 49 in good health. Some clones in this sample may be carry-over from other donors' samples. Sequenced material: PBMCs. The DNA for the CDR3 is TGCGCCAGCAGCTCCGGGACAGGGGGTTACAATGAGCAGTTCTTC. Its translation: CASSSGTGGYNEQFF.